A single sample is the source of the 8 T cell receptor beta chains below, sequenced in a study of blood T cell repertoires in COVID-19. Using immunoSEQ multiplex PCR, the repertoire was profiled, and TCRdb retains in-frame clones only, with some absent. This sample has 75,000 or so clones, with approximately 86% found just once. The material sequenced was peripheral blood. These receptors were taken from a man between 65 and 79 years old with acute or convalescent COVID-19.

The chain couples TRBV24-1 to TRBJ2-3, with 11 bases identical to TRBD2. J gave up 1 base and V 4 bases, and 3 bases lay outside the gene matches. CDR1 KGHDR and CDR2 SFDVKD come from the germline V gene. This CDR3 region has 16 residues. CDR3 in DNA: TGTGCCACCAGTGACGCGGGACTAGCGGGCACAGATACGCAGTATTTT. Translated, it gives CATSDAGLAGTDTQYF.

The chain has TRBV20-1 and TRBJ2-7; TRBD2 might be the D (7 bases). This CDR3 region has 11 residues. Trimming removed 5 bases at V and 5 bases at J, with 10 bases between. The germline CDR1 and CDR2 sequences are DFQATT and SNEGSKA (reference sequence). The chain's CDR3 is CSASGGHEQYF. CDR3 bases: TGCAGTGCTTCGGGGGGCCACGAGCAGTACTTC.

The rearrangement uses TRBV6-5 and TRBJ1-2, with 8 nucleotides matching TRBD1. The CDR3 is 13 residues long. In germline, CDR1 is MNHEY, CDR2 SVGAGI. V was pared by 8 bases and J by 5 bases, with 7 bases of the junction left unmatched. The CDR3 is CASGQGHGYGYTF. In nucleotides, the CDR3 is TGTGCCAGCGGACAGGGCCACGGGTATGGCTACACCTTC.

The CDR3 DNA is TGCGCCAGCAGCCCGGGGCGGGAGAGAAGCACAGATACGCAGTATTTT. Amino acid sequence: CASSPGRERSTDTQYF. The chain couples TRBV4-3 to TRBJ2-3; 7 nucleotides line up with TRBD2. The CDR3 runs 16 residues. The germline V gene has CDR1 LGHNA and CDR2 YSLEER. The ends lost 4 bases at V and 0 bases at J; junction bases unmatched: 7.

The rearrangement links TRBV29-1 to TRBJ1-1, with a possible D match to TRBD1 (5 bases). The germline V and J ends were trimmed by 4 bases and 1 base, with 7 bases remaining between them. Germline V CDR1 and CDR2: SQVTM, ANQGSEA. This CDR3 is 12 amino acids long. DNA for the CDR3: TGCAGCGTTGGGGGGGGGAACACTGAAGCTTTCTTT. Protein product: CSVGGGNTEAFF.

In DNA, the CDR3 is TGTGCCAGCTCAGCGACCGGCGGTTATGGCTACACCTTC. Protein: CASSATGGYGYTF. The genes are TRBV18 and TRBJ1-2; no definite D call. In germline, CDR1 is KGHSH, CDR2 LQKENI. V lost 5 bases and J 5 bases, leaving 12 bases between the germline ends. The CDR3 has 13 residues.

The chain couples TRBV4-3 to TRBJ2-2; 12 bases are shared with TRBD2. The junction had 3 bases not matched to a gene; V was cut back by 4 bases and J by 6 bases. This CDR3 has 15 residues. Per the germline V gene, CDR1 is LGHNA and CDR2 is YSLEER. This CDR3 is CASSRLAGVAGELFF. The CDR3 DNA reads as TGCGCCAGCAGCCGACTAGCGGGGGTCGCCGGGGAGCTGTTTTTT.

The rearrangement joins TRBV29-1 to TRBJ2-3; D is possibly TRBD2 (6 bases). This CDR3 comprises 13 residues. CDR1 is SQVTM and CDR2 is ANQGSEA in the germline V gene. V was cut by 3 bases and J by 1 base, with 8 bases left in between. The CDR3 reads CSVEGGGTDTQYF. CDR3 coding DNA: TGCAGCGTTGAGGGGGGAGGCACAGATACGCAGTATTTT.